A single sample gave rise to the 6 T cell receptor beta chains below, sequenced in a study of T cell clonality in common variable immunodeficiency. The protocol was immunoSEQ multiplex PCR, while the TCRdb copy is restricted to in-frame clones and leaves out a portion. Singletons are absent from the sample, which has about 35,000 clones. The sample was peripheral blood mononuclear cells. These TCRs come from a person aged 18 to 75 in good health.

This clone occurred many times. The sequenced fragment ends 3 residues before the CDR3 boundary, so the rest is inferred from the germline J gene. This sequence joins TRBV5-1 and TRBJ2-3; 9 nucleotides agree with TRBD2. The CDR3 extends over 15 amino acids. CDR1 is SGHRS and CDR2 is YFSETQ in the germline V gene. With V trimmed by 6 bases and J by 4 bases, 9 bases remained unmatched. The covered CDR3 bases are TGCGCCAGCACGGATCGCGGGGGGGCCGCAGATACG. It encodes CASTDRGGAADT. The full CDR3 is CASTDRGGAADTQYF.

This clone was counted many times. The CDR3 is cut off 3 residues early in the read; its end comes from the germline J gene. The chain links TRBV6-1 to TRBJ1-5; D not certain. Deletions cut 2 bases from V and 7 bases from J, with 12 bases between. CDR1 MNHNS and CDR2 SASEGT come from the germline V gene. The CDR3 length is 14 residues. The CDR3 is CASSEQRVNQPQHF. The covered CDR3 bases are TGTGCCAGCAGTGAACAGAGGGTAAACCAGCCC.

This clone appeared many times. The read ends 3 residues before the CDR3 terminus; that terminus is restored from the germline J gene. J is TRBJ2-1 and V is TRBV20-1; 11 bases fit TRBD2. This CDR3 comprises 15 residues. V trimming: 5 bases; J trimming: 0 bases; junction bases outside the gene matches: 3. The germline V gene has CDR1 DFQATT and CDR2 SNEGSKA (reference sequence). Partial CDR3 DNA: TGCAGTGCTTACACTAGCGGGAGCTCCTACAATGAG. It encodes CSAYTSGSSYNE. The CDR3 in its entirety is CSAYTSGSSYNEQFF.

This clone was found many times. The read falls 3 residues short of the CDR3 end, and the missing part is taken from the germline J gene. The V and J genes are TRBV6-2 or TRBV6-3 and TRBJ1-4, with a tentative D call TRBD1 (6 bases). Germline assignment: CDR1 MNHEY and CDR2 SVGEGT. V was cut by 6 bases and J by 7 bases, with 21 bases left in between. The CDR3 is 16 residues long. CDR3 residues: CASSPPLRTAFEKLFF. CDR3 bases read: TGTGCCAGCAGCCCACCCCTGAGGACAGCGTTTGAAAAA.

This clone has at least ten counts. The CDR3 extends 3 residues past the end of the read, so its final part is completed from the germline J gene. The chain combines TRBV18 with TRBJ1-1; TRBD1 is a possible D gene (5 bases). Germline CDR1 and CDR2: KGHSH and LQKENI. The CDR3 is 16 amino acids. V lost 2 bases and J 2 bases, leaving 15 bases between the germline ends. The chain's CDR3 is CASSPGLGRENTEAFF. CDR3 bases read: TGTGCCAGCTCACCAGGTTTGGGCAGGGAAAACACTGAA.

This clone was seen repeatedly, ten times or more. From the germline J gene comes the end of the CDR3, since the read stops 3 residues before it. The rearrangement joins TRBV19 to TRBJ1-5, with no clear D. The germline V gene encodes CDR1 LNHDA and CDR2 SQIVND (reference sequence). The V end lost 7 bases, the J end lost 1 base, and 17 bases lay between the germline ends. The CDR3 covers 16 residues. Incomplete CDR3 DNA: TGTGCCAGTACGGGGATCGGACGTGGGAGCAATCAGCCC. Translated, it gives CASTGIGRGSNQP. The full CDR3 protein reads CASTGIGRGSNQPQHF.